The following is a T cell receptor beta chain sequence with its context. Its antigen is unidentified. Produced via immunoSEQ multiplex PCR; TCRdb's table is partial and in-frame only. This table holds about 76,000 clones, just over 85% found once. Germline V gives CDR1 MNHNY, CDR2 SVGAGI (reference sequence). V was clipped by 2 bases and J by 6 bases; unmatched bases: 5. The CDR3 totals 15 residues. This sample is part of a study of cytotoxic CD8 clonotypes in ibrutinib-treated CLL. Study-wide points: Sustained-remission patients were sampled at one set of times and progressing patients at different ones. Clonality measured at baseline exceeded age-matched healthy donors, tracking circulating CD8+ T-cell counts.

Library input was 1.5 to 2 micrograms of DNA from cryopreserved PBMCs. The receptor's source is a human donor with chronic lymphocytic leukemia. V gene TRBV6-6 combines with J gene TRBJ2-1; 9 bases fit TRBD1. The specimen was PBMCs, collected before ibrutinib treatment. DNA for the CDR3: TGTGCCAGCAGTTACGAGGGACAGGGCGTCAATGAGCAGTTCTTC. It specifies CASSYEGQGVNEQFF.